This TCR beta chain derives from a study of Ad26.COV2.S vaccination and SARS-CoV-2 variants. Study-wide results and caveats: There was a possibility that the TCR breadth and depth analyses underestimated total T cell responses. Following vaccination, spike-specific CD8+ and CD4+ T cell responses reportedly exhibited substantial breadth.

The CDR3 has 13 residues. The germline V gene has CDR1 SQVTM and CDR2 ANQGSEA. Trimming pared 5 bases from V and 3 bases from J, leaving 13 bases between. Using immunoSEQ multiplex PCR, the repertoire was profiled, and TCRdb retains in-frame clones only, with some absent. This table has some 300,000 clones, approximately 86% appearing once. A remark on this clone: Its antigen is as yet unknown.

Treatment of the sample: some 20 received Ad26.COV2.S at low or high dose, single or two shots; several received placebo; per-sample allocation not given. Each sample was drawn 63 days after the first injection (of vaccine or placebo). The sample came from a Boston adult aged 18-55 years. This TCR was sampled from a person between 18 and 65 years old who received the Ad26.COV2.S COVID-19 vaccine or a placebo. The sequencing used peripheral blood, collected in a trial of Ad26.COV2.S vaccine versus placebo. V gene TRBV29-1 combines with J gene TRBJ2-5; D may match TRBD1 or TRBD2 (7 bases each). CDR3 amino acids: CSVFRGGEETQYF. CDR3 bases: TGCAGCGTTTTCAGGGGGGGGGAAGAGACCCAGTACTTC. Drawing the rest from reference TRBV29-1 and TRBJ2-5, the complete variable domain is SAVISQKPSRDICQRGTSLTIQCQVDSQVTMMFWYRQQPGQSLTLIATANQGSEATYESGFVIDKFPISRPNLTFSTLTVSNMSPEDSSIYLCSVFRGGEETQYFGPGTRLLVL.